This entry lists 30 T cell receptor beta chains sequenced from one sample in a study of cytomegalovirus exposure and HLA in healthy donors (TCRdb year 2017). The library was produced with the immunoSEQ multiplex PCR assay. A mixture of 60 forward primers for TCR Vbeta segments and 13 reverse primers for TCR Jbeta segments was used in the multiplex PCR. Entries here come from immuneACCESS through TCRdb and include only in-frame sequences with V and J called. Some clones fail to appear in such tables; in the studies checked, an unresolved V gene covers under half of the shortfall, and the cause of the remainder is unknown. The sample yields fewer than 150,000 clones; around 77% were counted once. About 5.4% of the sample is taken by the ten largest. The sample taken for sequencing was PBMCs. Receptor source: a woman aged 30 to 39 in good health and CMV-seropositive.

V is TRBV11-2 and J is TRBJ1-1, with TRBD1 identical over 8 bases. The CDR3 spans 15 residues. V lost 3 bases and J lost 1; bases outside the gene matches: 4. Germline-derived CDR1 and CDR2 are SGHAT and FQNNGV. CDR3 nucleotides: TGTGCCAGCAGCTTCGTGACAGGGGCGAACACTGAAGCTTTCTTT. It codes for CASSFVTGANTEAFF. Using reference TRBV11-2 and TRBJ1-1 for the parts outside the CDR3, the full variable domain is EAGVAQSPRYKIIEKRQSVAFWCNPISGHATLYWYQQILGQGPKLLIQFQNNGVVDDSQLPKDRFSAERLKGVDSTLKIQPAKLEDSAVYLCASSFVTGANTEAFFGQGTRLTVV.

The CDR3 protein is CASSLSQGRSYNEQFF. The DNA of the CDR3 is TGCGCCAGCAGCTTATCACAGGGGAGGTCTTACAATGAGCAGTTCTTC. The chain employs TRBV5-1 and TRBJ2-1, with D perhaps TRBD1 (7 bases). The V end lost 2 bases, the J end lost 4 bases, and 16 bases lay between the germline ends. Germline loops: CDR1 SGHRS, CDR2 YFSETQ. This CDR3 is 16 amino acids long.

The CDR3 is CASSLDTNQPQHF. The CDR3 coding sequence is TGCGCCAGCAGCTTGGACACCAATCAGCCCCAGCATTTT. This sequence joins TRBV5-1 and TRBJ1-5; D ambiguous. The CDR3 runs to 13 residues. The V end lost 0 bases, the J end lost 3 bases, and 4 bases lay between the germline ends. Germline V lookup: CDR1 SGHRS, CDR2 YFSETQ.

As DNA, the CDR3 is TGTGCCAGCAGCTTTGGTGGCAAGGGGACTAGCGTGCGGACAGATACGCAGTATTTT. Amino acid sequence: CASSFGGKGTSVRTDTQYF. This chain links TRBV5-4 with TRBJ2-3, with TRBD2 matching over 10 bases. The CDR3 is 19 amino acids. Germline trimming cut 2 bases from V and 3 bases from J; bases unmatched to any gene: 15. CDR1 and CDR2 from the germline V gene are SGHNT and YYREEE (reference sequence).

This sequence joins TRBV4-1 and TRBJ2-7; 11 bases line up with TRBD2. The CDR3 contains 15 residues. Germline lookup yields CDR1 MGHRA and CDR2 YSYEKL. Losses at the gene ends were 2 bases for V and 3 bases for J; bases not matched to a gene: 3. The CDR3 bases are TGCGCCAGCAGCCAACATCTAGCGGGAGGCTACGAGCAGTACTTC. Its translation: CASSQHLAGGYEQYF.

This clone occurred a few times. This chain joins TRBV10-3 and TRBJ2-7; D ambiguous. Germline-derived CDR1 and CDR2 are ENHRY and SYGVKD. The CDR3 loop spans 14 amino acids. The germline V and J ends were trimmed by 2 bases and 0 bases, with 8 bases remaining between them. The CDR3 DNA sequence: TGTGCCATCAGTGAGACGGAGAGCTCCTACGAGCAGTACTTC. This encodes CAISETESSYEQYF.

The CDR3 DNA sequence: TGTGCCAGCAGCCCACACCGGGACAGGGTCGAGCAGTACTTC. Its translation: CASSPHRDRVEQYF. The rearrangement uses TRBV13 and TRBJ2-7; the match to TRBD1 covers 9 bases. Germline CDR1 and CDR2: PRHDT and FYEKMQ (reference sequence). This CDR3 region has 14 residues. V was clipped by 5 bases and J by 6 bases; unmatched bases: 8.

This rearrangement joins TRBV4-2 to TRBJ1-2; perhaps TRBD1 as D (6 bases). Germline-derived CDR1 and CDR2 are LGHNA and YNFKEQ. The V and J ends lost 0 bases and 4 bases respectively, with 12 bases between them. The CDR3 is 15 residues long. In DNA form, the CDR3 reads TGTGCCAGCAGCCAAGATCGTAGGACAGTCTATGGCTACACCTTC. Its translation is CASSQDRRTVYGYTF.

This clone was found a few times. The chain combines TRBV5-1 with TRBJ1-3, with 7 positions matching TRBD1. The V and J ends lost 4 bases and 0 bases, in that order; junction bases with no gene match: 7. Germline CDR1 is SGHRS and CDR2 is YFSETQ. The CDR3 totals 16 residues. The CDR3 region has the DNA TGCGCCAGCAGCAACAGGACAGGCGTCTCTGGAAACACCATATATTTT. Translation: CASSNRTGVSGNTIYF.

This clone came up a few times. The V and J genes are TRBV5-4 and TRBJ1-5, with D possibly TRBD1 on 6 matching bases. V was pared by 0 bases and J by 7 bases, with 11 bases between. The CDR3 runs to 14 residues. Germline lookup yields CDR1 SGHNT and CDR2 YYREEE (reference sequence). The CDR3 DNA follows: TGTGCCAGCAGCTTGGGTCCAGGGGAGCAGCCCCAGCATTTT. Translation gives CASSLGPGEQPQHF.

J is TRBJ1-1 and V is TRBV2; no clear D gene. V lost 2 bases to trimming and J lost 5 bases, with 6 bases between them. Germline CDR1 is SNHLY and CDR2 is FYNNEI. This CDR3 contains 12 residues. The CDR3 reads CASSETRTEAFF. DNA for the CDR3: TGTGCCAGCAGTGAAACCAGGACTGAAGCTTTCTTT.

The chain carries TRBV18 and TRBJ2-7; maybe TRBD1 (6 bases). CDR1 KGHSH and CDR2 LQKENI come from the germline V gene. The CDR3 runs to 12 residues. Trimming cost V 4 bases and J 5 bases, with 9 bases left between them. The CDR3, as DNA: TGTGCCAGCTCACTGGACAGACACGAGCAGTACTTC. It codes for CASSLDRHEQYF.

The chain recombines TRBV6-6 with TRBJ1-1; 8 nucleotides match TRBD1. The length of the CDR3 is 13 residues. J was trimmed by 7 bases and V by 6 bases; bases with no gene match: 7. Germline lookup yields CDR1 MNHNY and CDR2 SVGAGI (reference sequence). The CDR3 nucleotides are TGTGCCAGCAGACCCGACAGGGGTGTTGAAGCTTTCTTT. It codes for CASRPDRGVEAFF.

This clone turned up a few times. The chain combines TRBV19 with TRBJ1-2, with D possibly being TRBD1 (6 bases). Deletions cut 8 bases from V and 0 bases from J, with 16 bases between. CDR3 length equals 15 residues. The germline V gene has CDR1 LNHDA and CDR2 SQIVND (reference sequence). CDR3 protein: CASQDSYPANYGYTF. In DNA form, the CDR3 reads TGTGCCAGTCAGGACAGTTACCCAGCTAACTATGGCTACACCTTC.

The rearrangement uses TRBV6-5 and TRBJ1-1; tentative D call: TRBD1 (5 bases). The length of the CDR3 is 15 residues. CDR1 is MNHEY and CDR2 is SVGAGI in the germline V gene. V lost 2 bases to trimming and J lost 5 bases, with 15 bases between them. CDR3 sequence (DNA): TGTGCCAGCAGTTACCAGGCAGGGAGGGAGACTGAAGCTTTCTTT. Its protein is CASSYQAGRETEAFF.

This clone was counted between two and nine times. The rearrangement uses TRBV7-8 and TRBJ1-1; D might be TRBD1 (6 bases). Germline V gives CDR1 SGHVS, CDR2 FQNEAQ. The V end lost 5 bases, the J end lost 2 bases, and 15 bases lay between the germline ends. The CDR3 has 15 residues. The CDR3 region has the DNA TGTGCCAGCAGCCCCCGCCGGGGGGCCAACACTGAAGCTTTCTTT. Amino acid sequence: CASSPRRGANTEAFF.

V is TRBV6-6 and J is TRBJ2-1; 9 bases agree with TRBD2. The V gene's germline CDR1 is MNHNY and CDR2 SVGAGI (reference sequence). V was clipped by 4 bases and J by 5 bases; unmatched bases: 9. The CDR3 is 16 amino acids. CDR3 in amino acids: CASSSIIAGVNNEQFF. The CDR3 nucleotides are TGTGCCAGCAGTTCGATCATAGCGGGGGTTAACAATGAGCAGTTCTTC.

The CDR3 reads CASSLDSGQGRTEAFF. DNA of the CDR3: TGTGCCAGCAGCTTAGATTCGGGACAGGGGCGGACTGAAGCTTTCTTT. V is TRBV7-8 and J is TRBJ1-1; TRBD1 aligns across 10 bases. Germline V gene sequence: CDR1 SGHVS, CDR2 FQNEAQ. This CDR3 comprises 16 residues. V dropped 1 base and J dropped 5; count of bases not matched to a gene: 7.

The gene calls are TRBV5-1 and TRBJ2-3, with 11 bases that match TRBD2. The CDR3 runs to 18 residues. Germline V gene lookup returns CDR1 SGHRS and CDR2 YFSETQ. Trimming at V came to 0 bases and at J to 5 bases, leaving 11 bases not matched to a gene. The CDR3 sequence is CASSLALAGGPMVDTQYF. In DNA, the CDR3 is TGCGCCAGCAGCTTGGCCTTAGCGGGAGGGCCGATGGTAGATACGCAGTATTTT.

The J gene is TRBJ2-3, the V gene TRBV27; TRBD2 is a possible D gene (6 bases). Trimming took 2 bases from V and 5 from J, leaving 17 bases between them. The CDR3 has 16 amino acids. Germline V CDR1 and CDR2: MNHEY, SMNVEV (reference sequence). In DNA form, the CDR3 reads TGTGCCAGCAGTTTAAGCGCTGTCTGGGGAGGAGATACGCAGTATTTT. Residues: CASSLSAVWGGDTQYF.

V is TRBV5-1 and J is TRBJ1-1; D is unclear. This CDR3 region has 14 residues. CDR1 SGHRS and CDR2 YFSETQ come from the germline V gene. The V end lost 4 bases, the J end lost 2 bases, and 12 bases lay between the germline ends. The CDR3 region is CASSPARRNTEAFF. The DNA of the CDR3 is TGCGCCAGCAGCCCCGCCCGGAGAAACACTGAAGCTTTCTTT.

The chain has TRBV29-1 and TRBJ2-1, with 9 positions matching TRBD2. With V trimmed by 4 bases and J by 9 bases, 7 bases remained unmatched. This CDR3 is 13 amino acids long. CDR1 SQVTM and CDR2 ANQGSEA come from the germline V gene. The CDR3 nucleotides are TGCAGCGTTGCCCCTAGCGGGAAGGGTGAGCAGTTCTTC. Its protein is CSVAPSGKGEQFF.

This clone has more than one count but fewer than ten. The rearrangement uses TRBV30 and TRBJ1-1, with a tentative D call TRBD1 (6 bases). Looked up from germline, CDR1 is GTSNPN and CDR2 is SVGIG (reference sequence). V gave up 5 bases and J gave up 4 bases, with 14 bases separating them. This CDR3 is 13 amino acids long. The CDR3 DNA reads as TGTGCCTGGGGCTCCAGGGGTAGCACTGAAGCTTTCTTT. This codes for CAWGSRGSTEAFF.

The gene calls are TRBV4-1 and TRBJ2-4; TRBD1 aligns across 7 bases. The junction had 8 bases not matched to a gene; V was cut back by 3 bases and J by 15 bases. Germline CDR1 MGHRA, CDR2 YSYEKL. The length of the CDR3 is 12 residues. The CDR3 DNA follows: TGCGCCAGCAGCCAGGCAACAGGGGATGTGTACTTC. Translation: CASSQATGDVYF.

This chain links TRBV2 with TRBJ2-5; 8 bases agree with TRBD1. CDR3 length: 14 residues. Germline V gives CDR1 SNHLY, CDR2 FYNNEI. The V and J ends lost 4 bases and 8 bases, in that order; junction bases with no gene match: 9. This chain's CDR3 is CASSGPGGEGTQYF. CDR3 sequence (DNA): TGTGCCAGCAGTGGCCCAGGGGGCGAAGGAACCCAGTACTTC.

This CDR3 is CASSEAQRGTEQYF. The CDR3 DNA sequence: TGTGCCAGCAGTGAGGCCCAACGCGGGACCGAGCAGTACTTC. V and J are TRBV2 and TRBJ2-7; TRBD2 is a possible D gene (6 bases). V was cut by 3 bases and J by 6 bases, with 15 bases left in between. CDR3 size: 14 residues. Per the germline V gene, CDR1 is SNHLY and CDR2 is FYNNEI.

The chain carries TRBV5-1 and TRBJ1-1; unclear D gene. Per the germline V gene, CDR1 is SGHRS and CDR2 is YFSETQ. The CDR3 runs to 14 residues. Trimming left V 1 base short and J 1 base short, with 8 bases between. CDR3 sequence: CASSLIDSNTEAFF. The CDR3 DNA is TGCGCCAGCAGCTTGATAGATTCGAACACTGAAGCTTTCTTT.

The chain combines TRBV5-6 with TRBJ2-7; 8 nucleotides align to TRBD2. J gave up 4 bases and V 0 bases, and 9 bases lay outside the gene matches. CDR3 length: 16 amino acids. The germline V gene has CDR1 SGHDT and CDR2 YYEEEE. The CDR3 DNA follows: TGTGCCAGCAGCTTGGCCTTCTTGGCGGGGGGATACGAGCAGTACTTC. Encoded protein: CASSLAFLAGGYEQYF.

As regards this clone: An end of the junction differs from the germline gene, which may be a read error. The chain has TRBV7-9 and TRBJ1-2; D is uncertain. The V gene's germline CDR1 is SEHNR and CDR2 FQNEAQ (reference sequence). The CDR3 loop spans 12 amino acids. The CDR3 protein is CSSSTVAEGYTF. As DNA, the CDR3 is TGTTCCAGCAGCACCGTCGCGGAGGGCTACACCTTC.

The chain is built from TRBV6-6 and TRBJ2-3, with 12 bases aligning to TRBD1. J lost 7 bases, V lost 6 bases, and 8 bases had no gene match. The CDR3 extends over 15 amino acids. Germline values: CDR1 MNHNY, CDR2 SVGAGI (reference sequence). Here the CDR3 DNA reads TGTGCCAGCAGGCTACCGGGACAGGGGGCGAATACGCAGTATTTT. It yields the protein CASRLPGQGANTQYF.